This T cell receptor (beta chain) was identified in a study of long-term antiretroviral therapy in people with HIV. Findings and caveats of the study: ART adherence was not documented, and neither viral resistance nor therapy changes had any data.

For this clone: Its antigen is unidentified.

The CDR3 spans 15 residues. V was cut by 3 bases and J by 3 bases, with 12 bases left in between. Germline lookup yields CDR1 MGHRA and CDR2 YSYEKL. Run at survey level, the immunoSEQ assay was version v3.0. This table comes from immunoSEQ multiplex PCR, and its TCRdb copy is limited to in-frame clones, with some not included. Among around 15,000 clones listed, around 80% were seen once. The sample consisted of unsorted PBMCs, taken 2.1 years after starting antiretroviral therapy. The chain uses TRBV4-1 and TRBJ1-3; D is unresolved. This clonotype was obtained from a man in his forties with HIV. CDR3: CASSHFLGFGNTIYF. The CDR3 DNA is TGCGCCAGCAGCCATTTCCTGGGGTTTGGAAACACCATATATTTT.